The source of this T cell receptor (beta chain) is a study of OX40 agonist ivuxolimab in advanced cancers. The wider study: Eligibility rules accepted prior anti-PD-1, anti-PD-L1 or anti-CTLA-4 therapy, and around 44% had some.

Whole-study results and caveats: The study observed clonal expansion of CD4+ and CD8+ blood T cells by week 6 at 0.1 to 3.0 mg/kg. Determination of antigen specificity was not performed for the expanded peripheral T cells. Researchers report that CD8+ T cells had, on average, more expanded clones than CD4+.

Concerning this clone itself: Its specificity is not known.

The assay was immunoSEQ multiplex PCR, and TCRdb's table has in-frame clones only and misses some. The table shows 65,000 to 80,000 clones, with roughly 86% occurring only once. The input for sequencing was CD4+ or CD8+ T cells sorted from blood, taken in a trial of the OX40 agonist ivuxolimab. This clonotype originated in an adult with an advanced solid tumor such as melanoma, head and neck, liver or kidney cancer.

The CDR3 spells CASSLRTPGQETQYF. As DNA, the CDR3 is TGTGCCAGCAGCTTACGGACCCCCGGCCAAGAGACCCAGTACTTC. V usage is TRBV7-8 and J usage is TRBJ2-5; no definite D call. Germline V lookup: CDR1 SGHVS, CDR2 FQNEAQ. The CDR3 is 15 residues long. Trimming stripped 2 bases from V and 1 base from J, with 11 bases between.